This T cell receptor beta chain comes out of a study of blood T cell repertoires in COVID-19 (dated by TCRdb to 2018 to 2020). Broadly, across the study: Collaborator samples came from the United States, Italy and Spain and covered acute and convalescent phases of COVID-19. The prospective study material was composed of cDNA or gDNA derived from T cells, B-cell-depleted T cells, or PBMCs. Deeply sampled blood TCRbeta repertoires from subjects exposed to, actively infected with, or recovered from COVID-19 were included in the dataset. The repertoires were released in a freely available public database meant as a resource for research on the immune response to SARS-CoV-2. Samples came from the ongoing ImmuneRACE study (first 160 participants) plus 1,254 subjects from 6 global collaborators. The sample metadata nearly always contained a de-identified subject ID, COVID-19 status, age in years and sex. Where available, HLA class I and class II types were taken from metadata supplied by the sample provider and were not determined by assay-based typing.

The immunoSEQ Assay, a bias-controlled multiplex PCR, was used to amplify TCRbeta CDR3 regions from genomic DNA. In the authors' own workflow: Nucleated cell counts per sample were estimated from amplification of reference gene primers within the assay. To quantify the absolute abundance of each unique TCRbeta CDR3 rearrangement, sequence reads were collapsed and filtered. For each sample, productive Simpson clonality was calculated by taking the square root of Simpson's diversity index across productive rearrangements. The clones in this table, taken by TCRdb from immuneACCESS, are in-frame only. Not every clone is retained; where verified, under half of the shortfall comes from an unresolved V gene, and the cause of the rest is unknown. The DNA was the basis for D and trimming; V, J and clone size are from that table. The table for this sample lists approximately 120,000 clones; about four fifths of them were counted only once. The ten largest clones take up 5.5% to 6.5% of the sample.

The study at large found these results: The amount of clinical and demographic metadata varied by source and participant and was provided uncurated.

Worth noting for this clone: This receptor's antigen is unknown. Base quality data are lacking; no much larger clone is found one base away.

Each collaborating institution followed its own protocols to collect whole blood in K2EDTA tubes. For TCRbeta analysis, collaborators shipped samples in one of three forms: frozen whole blood, isolated PBMCs, or DNA extracted from either of those sample types. Trimming costs V 7 bases and J 4 bases, and their ends lie 11 bases apart. The CDR3 holds 14 amino acids from the cysteine to the phenylalanine. Only the CDR3 DNA stays, 42 bases, in frame from base 1. CDR1 and CDR2 are read off the germline V gene (reference sequence) as MNHEY and SMNVEV. The chain employs TRBV27 and TRBJ1-6, with TRBD1 perhaps the D gene, on 5 matching bases. Sequencing input: peripheral blood. This sequence was found in an elderly man with active or convalescent COVID-19. The CDR3: CASTSRGYNSPLHF. The bases are TGTGCCAGCACCTCTAGGGGATATAATTCACCCCTCCACTTT.